This T cell receptor (beta chain) was identified during a study of blood T cell repertoires in COVID-19. At the level of the study: Researchers got acute and convalescent COVID-19 samples from the United States, Italy and Spain.

Under the authors' procedure: Cell counts per sample came from amplifying reference gene primers. Assay used: immunoSEQ multiplex PCR; TCRdb lists only in-frame clones, some missing. The V and J calls and clone size come from that table; D and trimming were worked out from the DNA. The sample holds approximately 220,000 clones, just over 85% seen once. The CDR3 has 16 residues. The germline CDR1 and CDR2 sequences are SGHTA and FQGTGA. J gave up 2 bases and V 0 bases, and 4 bases lay outside the gene matches. Participants reported their clinical history, and cohort assignment relied on those reports. Sequencing was done on a sample of PBMCs or T cells enriched from blood (not recorded which). The TCR comes from a woman aged 40 to 49 with acute COVID-19. The chain joins TRBV7-3 to TRBJ1-3, with TRBD1 matching over 7 bases. The CDR3, as DNA: TGTGCCAGCAGCTTAACACAGGGGATTCCTGGAAACACCATATATTTT. This translates into CASSLTQGIPGNTIYF. The entire variable domain, with the rest obtained from reference TRBV7-3 and TRBJ1-3, is as follows: GAGVSQTPSNKVTEKGKYVELRCDPISGHTALYWYRQSLGQGPEFLIYFQGTGAADDSGLPNDRFFAVRPEGSVSTLKIQRTERGDSAVYLCASSLTQGIPGNTIYFGEGSWLTVV.